This TCR beta chain was sequenced for a study of technical replicates of blood from a handful of donors (dated by TCRdb to between 2016 and 2019). The protocol used for the library was the immunoSEQ multiplex PCR assay. TCRdb retrieved this table from immuneACCESS and kept in-frame rearrangements only. Not all clones are present; in checked studies, unresolved V genes account for under half, and no reason is known for the remainder. Within this sample are 75,000 to 90,000 clones, with roughly nine tenths of them counted one time only. More than 0.2% of the sample is held by the ten biggest clonotypes. The CDR3 runs 11 amino acids, cysteine and phenylalanine included. Kept here is only the CDR3 DNA, which spans 33 bases and is read in frame from base 1. The germline ends are 11 bases apart after V is trimmed by 2 bases and J by 10 bases. Based on the germline V gene (reference sequence), the CDR1 and CDR2 sequences are DFQATT and SNEGSKA.

A remark on this clone: Its antigen is unknown. No per-base quality is available; no much larger clone lies one base away.

Rearrangement joined TRBV20-1 to TRBJ1-1, with no reliable assignment of the D segment. Input material: T cells isolated from PBMCs. The TCR sequence derives from a human donor in good health. The CDR3 region reads CSARSVGGAFF. The bases read TGCAGTGCTAGATCCGTCGGAGGAGCTTTCTTT.